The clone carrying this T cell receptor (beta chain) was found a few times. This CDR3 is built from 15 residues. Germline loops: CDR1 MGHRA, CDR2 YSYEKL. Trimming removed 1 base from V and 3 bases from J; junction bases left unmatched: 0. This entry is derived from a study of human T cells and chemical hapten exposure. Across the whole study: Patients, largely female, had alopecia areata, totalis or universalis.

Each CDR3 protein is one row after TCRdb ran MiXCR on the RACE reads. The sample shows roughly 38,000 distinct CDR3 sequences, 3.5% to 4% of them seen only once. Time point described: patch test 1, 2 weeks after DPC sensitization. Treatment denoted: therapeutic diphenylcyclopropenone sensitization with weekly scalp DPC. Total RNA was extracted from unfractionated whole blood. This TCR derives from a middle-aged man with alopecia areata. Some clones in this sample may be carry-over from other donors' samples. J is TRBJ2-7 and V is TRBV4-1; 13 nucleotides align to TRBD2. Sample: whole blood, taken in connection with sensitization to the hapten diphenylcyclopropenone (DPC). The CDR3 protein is CASSQGLAGGYEQYF. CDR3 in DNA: TGCGCCAGCAGCCAAGGACTAGCGGGAGGCTACGAGCAGTACTTC.